A single sample gave rise to the 13 T cell receptor beta chains below, sequenced in a study of T cells in Graves' hyperthyroidism and ophthalmopathy. TCR beta CDR3 regions were amplified from RNA. When the TCR CDR3 underwent first-round RT-PCR, the HTBI primer set was used. TCRdb fed the multiplex PCR reads into MiXCR, producing one record per CDR3 protein. Here the sample spans under 550,000 distinct CDR3 sequences, roughly 13% being singletons. The sequenced sample was blood. Receptor source: a woman under 30 with Graves' hyperthyroidism.

This clonotype turned up a few times. This chain connects TRBV20-1 to TRBJ2-1, with D perhaps matching TRBD2 (6 bases). V was clipped by 4 bases and J by 5 bases, with 21 bases between them. CDR3 length: 16 amino acids. CDR1 and CDR2 from the germline V gene are DFQATT and SNEGSKA (reference sequence). CDR3 loop: CSATLLLAVRDNEQFF. The CDR3 bases are TGCAGTGCTACCCTCCTACTAGCCGTGAGGGACAATGAGCAGTTCTTC.

This clonotype was recorded many times. The rearrangement links TRBV11-3 to TRBJ1-1; D unclear. The CDR3 is made up of 13 amino acids. From germline, CDR1 is SGHNT and CDR2 YENEEA. The V and J ends lost 4 bases and 1 base respectively, with 7 bases between them. Here the CDR3 reads CASSWQTNTEAFF. The CDR3 nucleotides read TGTGCCAGCAGCTGGCAGACGAACACTGAAGCTTTCTTT.

In its sample, this clonotype was seen many times. The V gene is TRBV12-5, the J gene TRBJ2-1; no firm D call. Looked up from germline, CDR1 is LGHNT and CDR2 is FRNRAP. The CDR3 is 13 residues long. The V and J ends lost 8 bases and 5 bases respectively, with 13 bases between them. CDR3 sequence reads: CASSLTQHNEQFF. In DNA, the CDR3 is TGTGCTAGTTCCCTAACCCAGCACAATGAGCAGTTCTTC.

This clonotype was observed at least ten times. The V call is TRBV28, the J call TRBJ2-7; 14 nucleotides match TRBD2. The length of the CDR3 is 16 residues. Germline CDR1 reads MDHEN; CDR2 reads SYDVKM. V shed 5 bases and J 5 bases; nucleotides not matched to a gene: 8. The CDR3 is CASSTRLAGGPDEQYF. The CDR3 DNA sequence: TGTGCCAGCAGTACCAGACTAGCGGGAGGGCCCGACGAGCAGTACTTC.

This clonotype has a handful of counts. The chain recombines TRBV13 with TRBJ1-2; D is ambiguous. CDR1 and CDR2 (germline): PRHDT, FYEKMQ (reference sequence). Trimming cost V 2 bases and J 5 bases, with 12 bases left between them. The CDR3 extends over 14 amino acids. The CDR3 DNA reads TGTGCCAGCAGCTTACGCGGGTTTTCTTATGGCTACACCTTC. It translates to CASSLRGFSYGYTF.

This clonotype was observed at least ten times. The chain's CDR3 is CAWSPGAPTEAFF. Here the CDR3 DNA reads TGTGCCTGGAGTCCAGGGGCCCCCACTGAAGCTTTCTTT. The chain uses TRBV30 and TRBJ1-1; the D gene is possibly TRBD1 (6 bases). Germline loops: CDR1 GTSNPN, CDR2 SVGIG (reference sequence). This CDR3 comprises 13 residues. Trimming cost V 2 bases and J 4 bases, with 11 bases left between them. Together with reference TRBV30 and TRBJ1-1, the CDR3 gives the full variable domain: SQTIHQWPATLVQPVGSPLSLECTVEGTSNPNLYWYRQAAGRGLQLLFYSVGIGQISSEVPQNLSASRPQDRQFILSSKKLLLSDSGFYLCAWSPGAPTEAFFGQGTRLTVV.

This clonotype came up many times. V and J are TRBV28 and TRBJ2-7; 8 bases map to TRBD1. V lost 8 bases to trimming and J lost 6 bases; unmatched junction nucleotides: 9. The length of the CDR3 is 13 residues. CDR1 and CDR2 from the germline V gene are MDHEN and SYDVKM. The CDR3 protein is CASDRGRAGEQYF. In nucleotides, the CDR3 is TGTGCCAGCGACAGGGGACGCGCGGGCGAGCAGTACTTC.

The chain couples TRBV5-4 to TRBJ1-2; 10 nucleotides agree with TRBD1. The ends lost 0 bases at V and 9 bases at J; junction bases unmatched: 8. The CDR3 extends over 15 amino acids. Germline-derived CDR1 and CDR2 are SGHNT and YYREEE (reference sequence). CDR3 nucleotides: TGTGCCAGCAGCTTGGTAGACAGGGGGCTTGGTAGCTACACCTTC. Protein: CASSLVDRGLGSYTF.

This clonotype was seen a handful of times. The chain is built from TRBV4-1 and TRBJ1-4; no clear D gene. The CDR3 length is 16 residues. V dropped 5 bases and J dropped 8 bases, with 21 bases sitting between them. From germline, CDR1 is MGHRA and CDR2 YSYEKL. CDR3 sequence (DNA): TGCGCCAGCAGCATAACCCAATGGGGTAATTACGAAAAACTGTTTTTT. Its protein is CASSITQWGNYEKLFF.

The rearrangement links TRBV29-1 to TRBJ2-7; D gene uncertain. CDR1 is SQVTM, CDR2 ANQGSEA, per germline. CDR3 size: 12 residues. Deletions cut 4 bases from V and 2 bases from J, with 9 bases between. CDR3 sequence (DNA): TGCAGCGTTGGGAGAGGAGCCTACGAGCAGTACTTC. Protein product: CSVGRGAYEQYF.

The CDR3 DNA reads TGCAGTGCTAGAGACTCCCCTGGAGGAAACACCATATATTTT. Translating it yields CSARDSPGGNTIYF. J is TRBJ1-3 and V is TRBV20-1; no definite D call. Trimming stripped 0 bases from V and 4 bases from J, with 10 bases between. The CDR3 is 14 residues long. Germline V gene sequence: CDR1 DFQATT, CDR2 SNEGSKA (reference sequence).

This clonotype was recorded at least ten times. This chain joins TRBV7-9 and TRBJ2-5; 7 nucleotides line up with TRBD2. This CDR3 region has 18 residues. The germline CDR1 and CDR2 sequences are SEHNR and FQNEAQ (reference sequence). The junction had 17 bases not matched to a gene; V was cut back by 5 bases and J by 2 bases. The DNA for the CDR3 is TGTGCCAGCAGCCATATAGATACCCTAGCGGTTTGGCAAGAGACCCAGTACTTC. It specifies CASSHIDTLAVWQETQYF.

This clonotype has ten or more counts. The rearrangement joins TRBV20-1 to TRBJ1-6; D may be TRBD1 (6 bases). Germline V gene sequence: CDR1 DFQATT, CDR2 SNEGSKA (reference sequence). This CDR3 contains 16 residues. The V and J ends lost 0 bases and 5 bases respectively, with 14 bases between them. This CDR3 is CSARDLNGGDNSPLHF. The CDR3 DNA is TGCAGTGCTAGAGATCTGAACGGGGGCGATAATTCACCCCTCCACTTT.